This T cell receptor (beta chain) was sequenced for a study of Ad26.COV2.S vaccination and SARS-CoV-2 variants. For the study at large: The Ad26.COV2.S arm of the COV1001 trial was where the donor was placed.

About this clone: Its antigen is currently unknown.

The assay was immunoSEQ multiplex PCR, and TCRdb's table has in-frame clones only and misses some. Of roughly 500,000 clones in the sample, around nine tenths are singletons; the top ten hold 9.5% to 15%. Study-level results: Recipients of vaccine and of placebo showed similar breadth of their non-spike TCR repertoires.

Trimming at V came to 2 bases and at J to 5 bases, leaving 7 bases not matched to a gene. CDR3 length: 15 amino acids. Germline V CDR1 and CDR2: SGHTA, FQGNSA. Treatment in this sample: 15 to 20 received Ad26.COV2.S at low or high dose, single or two shots; 5 received placebo; per-sample allocation not given. Material that was analyzed had been drawn on day 63 after the first vaccine or placebo injection. Sequencing was performed on peripheral blood, taken in a trial of Ad26.COV2.S vaccine versus placebo. V gene TRBV7-2 combines with J gene TRBJ2-5, with 8 bases that match TRBD2. The receptor was derived from a person aged 18-65 years who received the Ad26.COV2.S COVID-19 vaccine or a placebo. This CDR3 reads CASSLMRLALETQYF. The CDR3 DNA sequence: TGTGCCAGCAGCTTAATGAGACTAGCGTTGGAGACCCAGTACTTC.